The source of this T cell receptor beta chain is a study of OX40 agonist ivuxolimab in advanced cancers. The wider study: Every patient in dose escalation had hepatocellular carcinoma, melanoma, renal cell or head and neck cancer. Overall study findings and caveats: Some of the nonresponding patients also showed low levels of normalized T-cell clonal expansion. Undetermined was the antigen specificity of the expanded peripheral T cells. The study found that CD8+ T cells averaged more expanded clones than CD4+.

Comments on this clone: Its antigen is not known.

V was cut by 1 base and J by 8 bases, with 8 bases left in between. Germline CDR1 is SEHNR and CDR2 is FQNEAQ (reference sequence). The CDR3 spans 12 residues. Sequencing was performed with immunoSEQ multiplex PCR; in TCRdb, only in-frame clones are kept and a portion is missing. The sample records 80,000 to 100,000 clones, less than 90% being singletons. The rearrangement joins TRBV7-9 to TRBJ1-2; D call uncertain. Sequenced material: CD4+ or CD8+ T cells sorted from blood, taken in a trial of the OX40 agonist ivuxolimab. The source of this sequence is an adult with an advanced solid tumor such as melanoma, head and neck, liver or kidney cancer. The CDR3 nucleotides read TGTGCCAGCAGCTTAGACGAGCGCGGCTACACCTTC. Translating gives CASSLDERGYTF. Variable domain in full (rest from reference TRBV7-9 and TRBJ1-2): DTGVSQNPRHKITKRGQNVTFRCDPISEHNRLYWYRQTLGQGPEFLTYFQNEAQLEKSRLLSDRFSAERPKGSFSTLEIQRTEQGDSAMYLCASSLDERGYTFGSGTRLTVV.